This is a list of T cell receptor beta chains from one sample in a study of cytotoxic CD8 clonotypes in ibrutinib-treated CLL. Data came from immunoSEQ multiplex PCR; TCRdb stores just in-frame clones and leaves some out. The data show around 70,000 clones, roughly nine tenths seen once. The sequencing here drew on PBMCs, taken after 12 months of ibrutinib treatment. These receptors were taken from a human donor with chronic lymphocytic leukemia. Both conserved end residues are part of each CDR3. The D gene is left open where the match is weak. Size values are once, few and many counts, or a class for expanded clones, and some rows have none.

d_call: TRBD1
v_call: TRBV25-1
clone_size: NA
j_call: TRBJ1-6
cdr3_nt: TGTGCCAGCAGTGGCTCAGGGGGATCTTACAATTCACCCCTCCACTTT
cdr3_aa: CASSGSGGSYNSPLHF

d_call: NA
v_call: TRBV28
clone_size: NA
j_call: TRBJ1-4
cdr3_nt: TGTGCCAGCAGTTGGAAGACCTTCGGTACTAATGAAAAACTGTTTTTT
cdr3_aa: CASSWKTFGTNEKLFF

d_call: NA
v_call: TRBV7-3
clone_size: NA
j_call: TRBJ1-1
cdr3_nt: TGTGCCAGCAGCTTAGTGGCAGGCCAGAACACTGAAGCTTTCTTT
cdr3_aa: CASSLVAGQNTEAFF

d_call: NA
v_call: TRBV30
clone_size: NA
j_call: TRBJ1-2
cdr3_nt: TGTGCCTGGAGTGTCCAGGGGTATGGCTACACCTTC
cdr3_aa: CAWSVQGYGYTF

d_call: TRBD1
v_call: TRBV11-1
clone_size: NA
j_call: TRBJ2-2
cdr3_nt: TGTGCCAGCAGCCCAGGGGGTTCTGTTTCTGGGGAGCTGTTTTTT
cdr3_aa: CASSPGGSVSGELFF

d_call: NA
v_call: TRBV4-1
clone_size: NA
j_call: TRBJ2-6
cdr3_nt: TGCGCCAGCAGCCATGAGGGGGGGACTGGGGCCAACGTCCTGACTTTC
cdr3_aa: CASSHEGGTGANVLTF

d_call: TRBD2
v_call: TRBV2
clone_size: NA
j_call: TRBJ2-7
cdr3_nt: TGTGCCAGCATTTTAGGGACTAGCGGTTTGTACGAGCAGTACTTC
cdr3_aa: CASILGTSGLYEQYF

d_call: NA
v_call: TRBV7-9
clone_size: few
j_call: TRBJ2-5
cdr3_nt: TGTGCCAGCAGCTTGAAAGAGACCCAGTACTTC
cdr3_aa: CASSLKETQYF

d_call: NA
v_call: TRBV2
clone_size: NA
j_call: TRBJ1-3
cdr3_nt: TGTGCCAGCAACAATTTAAGGGTCAGGGGAGGAAACACCATATATTTT
cdr3_aa: CASNNLRVRGGNTIYF

d_call: NA
v_call: TRBV18
clone_size: NA
j_call: TRBJ2-7
cdr3_nt: TGTGCCAGCTCACCCCCGGACACGACCTACGAGCAGTACTTC
cdr3_aa: CASSPPDTTYEQYF

d_call: TRBD2
v_call: TRBV29-1
clone_size: NA
j_call: TRBJ2-1
cdr3_nt: TGCAGCGTTGGATCCCTAGCGGGCCTCTACAATGAGCAGTTCTTC
cdr3_aa: CSVGSLAGLYNEQFF

d_call: NA
v_call: TRBV6-4
clone_size: once
j_call: TRBJ2-7
cdr3_nt: TGTGCCAGCAGTGACCCCGATTCCTACGAGCAGTACTTC
cdr3_aa: CASSDPDSYEQYF

d_call: NA
v_call: TRBV7-2
clone_size: NA
j_call: TRBJ1-4
cdr3_nt: TGTGCCAGCAGCCTGCGTGTGGGGGGTGGTAATGAAAAACTGTTTTTT
cdr3_aa: CASSLRVGGGNEKLFF

d_call: NA
v_call: TRBV6-5
clone_size: NA
j_call: TRBJ2-5
cdr3_nt: TGTGCCAGCAGGCAGGGTCGTGAGACCCAGTACTTC
cdr3_aa: CASRQGRETQYF

d_call: NA
v_call: TRBV14
clone_size: NA
j_call: TRBJ2-3
cdr3_nt: TGTGCCAGCAGCCAGCTCCGAGTGGATACGCAGTATTTT
cdr3_aa: CASSQLRVDTQYF

d_call: NA
v_call: TRBV7-2
clone_size: NA
j_call: TRBJ2-5
cdr3_nt: TGTGCCAGCAGCCCAGGGTGGCGGGACCCACAAGAGACCCAGTACTTC
cdr3_aa: CASSPGWRDPQETQYF

d_call: TRBD2
v_call: TRBV10-1
clone_size: few
j_call: TRBJ2-7
cdr3_nt: TGCGCCAGCAGTATGGGACTAGCCTGGTCCCACGAGCAGTACTTC
cdr3_aa: CASSMGLAWSHEQYF

d_call: NA
v_call: TRBV6-5
clone_size: NA
j_call: TRBJ1-2
cdr3_nt: TGTGCCAGCAGTTACTCTGAGGAAGCTAACTATGGCTACACCTTC
cdr3_aa: CASSYSEEANYGYTF

d_call: TRBD1
v_call: TRBV29-1
clone_size: once
j_call: TRBJ1-2
cdr3_nt: TGCAGCGCCCGGGACAGGATCGACGATGGCTACACCTTC
cdr3_aa: CSARDRIDDGYTF

d_call: TRBD2
v_call: TRBV5-1
clone_size: NA
j_call: TRBJ2-1
cdr3_nt: TGCGCCAGCAGCTCCGGGACTAGCGGGAGGATAAGTGAGCAGTTCTTC
cdr3_aa: CASSSGTSGRISEQFF

d_call: NA
v_call: TRBV5-1
clone_size: NA
j_call: TRBJ2-1
cdr3_nt: TGCGCCAGCAGCTTGTCCAGGGGGGACAATGAGCAGTTCTTC
cdr3_aa: CASSLSRGDNEQFF

d_call: TRBD2
v_call: TRBV4-1
clone_size: NA
j_call: TRBJ2-7
cdr3_nt: TGCGCCAGCAGCCAACGCTGTGACCGCGGGAGGGCCTACGAGCAGTACTTC
cdr3_aa: CASSQRCDRGRAYEQYF

d_call: TRBD1
v_call: TRBV6-1
clone_size: NA
j_call: TRBJ1-1
cdr3_nt: TGTGCCAGCAGCCTTGAACAGGGGTTCACTGAAGCTTTCTTT
cdr3_aa: CASSLEQGFTEAFF

d_call: TRBD2
v_call: TRBV11-2
clone_size: NA
j_call: TRBJ2-7
cdr3_nt: TGTGCCAGCAGCCCCCTCGCGGGAGGCTTCGAGCAGTACTTC
cdr3_aa: CASSPLAGGFEQYF

d_call: NA
v_call: TRBV7-2
clone_size: NA
j_call: TRBJ2-7
cdr3_nt: TGTGCCAGCAGCTTAGACTCCGGGGACGCTATTGAGCAGTACTTC
cdr3_aa: CASSLDSGDAIEQYF

d_call: TRBD1
v_call: TRBV11-3
clone_size: NA
j_call: TRBJ1-2
cdr3_nt: TGTGCCAGCAGCTCCGGACAGGCTAACTATGGCTACACCTTC
cdr3_aa: CASSSGQANYGYTF

d_call: TRBD2
v_call: TRBV6-1
clone_size: NA
j_call: TRBJ2-1
cdr3_nt: TGTGCCAGCATTAACGGGAGGGCCGATTCGGATGAGCAGTTCTTC
cdr3_aa: CASINGRADSDEQFF

d_call: TRBD1
v_call: TRBV4-1
clone_size: NA
j_call: TRBJ1-1
cdr3_nt: TGCGCCAGCAGCCCAAGGACAGGGCTGAACACTGAAGCTTTCTTT
cdr3_aa: CASSPRTGLNTEAFF

d_call: NA
v_call: TRBV11-2
clone_size: NA
j_call: TRBJ2-2
cdr3_nt: TGTGCCAGCAGCTTCGACAGGGAGGTATCCGGGGAGCTGTTTTTT
cdr3_aa: CASSFDREVSGELFF

d_call: NA
v_call: TRBV6-1
clone_size: NA
j_call: TRBJ1-1
cdr3_nt: TGTGCCAGCAAGTTTGAGCTGAACACTGAAGCTTTCTTT
cdr3_aa: CASKFELNTEAFF

d_call: TRBD2
v_call: TRBV11-2
clone_size: NA
j_call: TRBJ2-1
cdr3_nt: TGTGCCAGCAGCCGGACCACTAGCGGATACAATGAGCAGTTCTTC
cdr3_aa: CASSRTTSGYNEQFF

d_call: NA
v_call: TRBV6-1
clone_size: NA
j_call: TRBJ1-3
cdr3_nt: TGTGCCAGCAGTGACTACAGGGAGTGGGTAAACACCATATATTTT
cdr3_aa: CASSDYREWVNTIYF

d_call: TRBD1
v_call: TRBV6-5
clone_size: NA
j_call: TRBJ1-4
cdr3_nt: TGTGCCAGCAGTTACCTTAGGACAGGGTCAAGTGAAAAACTGTTTTTT
cdr3_aa: CASSYLRTGSSEKLFF

d_call: TRBD1
v_call: TRBV2
clone_size: NA
j_call: TRBJ1-4
cdr3_nt: TGTGCCAGCGAAAGGGACAGGGGGGCTGGACTGTTTTTT
cdr3_aa: CASERDRGAGLFF

d_call: NA
v_call: TRBV5-4
clone_size: NA
j_call: TRBJ2-3
cdr3_nt: TGTGCCAGCAGCTTGGTCGGGACCCAAGCGGGAGATACGCAGTATTTT
cdr3_aa: CASSLVGTQAGDTQYF

d_call: TRBD2
v_call: TRBV7-9
clone_size: NA
j_call: TRBJ2-1
cdr3_nt: TGTGCCAGCAGCTTAGTATTGACTAGCGACGAGGGTTATGAGCAGTTCTTC
cdr3_aa: CASSLVLTSDEGYEQFF

d_call: NA
v_call: TRBV29-1
clone_size: NA
j_call: TRBJ1-2
cdr3_nt: TGCAGCGTTGAAGAGGGTTCCGGGGTCGGCTACACCTTC
cdr3_aa: CSVEEGSGVGYTF

d_call: NA
v_call: TRBV5-4
clone_size: NA
j_call: TRBJ2-4
cdr3_nt: TGTGCCAGCAGCTTGGAGGTCGGTCTAGCCAAAAACATTCAGTACTTC
cdr3_aa: CASSLEVGLAKNIQYF

d_call: TRBD2
v_call: TRBV29-1
clone_size: NA
j_call: TRBJ2-7
cdr3_nt: TGCAGCGTGGGTTCCGGGACTACCTACGAGCAGTACTTC
cdr3_aa: CSVGSGTTYEQYF

d_call: TRBD1
v_call: TRBV7-2
clone_size: NA
j_call: TRBJ1-3
cdr3_nt: TGTGCCAGCAGCTGGGACAGAGGAAACACCATATATTTT
cdr3_aa: CASSWDRGNTIYF

d_call: NA
v_call: TRBV30
clone_size: NA
j_call: TRBJ1-1
cdr3_nt: TGTGCCTGGAGCGAGGAGGGGAACACTGAAGCTTTCTTT
cdr3_aa: CAWSEEGNTEAFF

d_call: TRBD2
v_call: TRBV27
clone_size: few
j_call: TRBJ2-7
cdr3_nt: TGTGCCAGCAACTTACTAGCGGGAGCAAACGAGCAGTACTTC
cdr3_aa: CASNLLAGANEQYF

d_call: NA
v_call: TRBV5-6
clone_size: NA
j_call: TRBJ2-7
cdr3_nt: TGTGCCAGCAGCTCCTGGGGGAGCAAGGGACCGACCGGGTACGAGCAGTACTTC
cdr3_aa: CASSSWGSKGPTGYEQYF

d_call: TRBD2
v_call: TRBV30
clone_size: NA
j_call: TRBJ2-7
cdr3_nt: TGTGCCTGGAGCGAAGGGACTAGCACGTACGAGCAGTACTTC
cdr3_aa: CAWSEGTSTYEQYF

d_call: NA
v_call: TRBV4-3
clone_size: NA
j_call: TRBJ1-2
cdr3_nt: TGCGCCAGCAGCCAAGCGGGGGACCCTGGATATGGCTACACCTTC
cdr3_aa: CASSQAGDPGYGYTF

d_call: NA
v_call: TRBV7-2
clone_size: once
j_call: TRBJ1-5
cdr3_nt: TGTGCCAGCAGCTTAGAGTCGGATCAGCCCCAGCATTTT
cdr3_aa: CASSLESDQPQHF

d_call: NA
v_call: TRBV11-2
clone_size: NA
j_call: TRBJ1-5
cdr3_nt: TGTGCCAGCAGCTTAGATCGGGGTCAGAAGCCCCAGCATTTT
cdr3_aa: CASSLDRGQKPQHF

d_call: TRBD1
v_call: TRBV6-1
clone_size: NA
j_call: TRBJ1-1
cdr3_nt: TGTGCCAGCAGTTTCGACAGGGGGAACACTGAAGCTTTCTTT
cdr3_aa: CASSFDRGNTEAFF

d_call: TRBD1
v_call: TRBV9
clone_size: NA
j_call: TRBJ2-3
cdr3_nt: TGTGCCAGCAGCGCCAACCTAGAGGGACAGGGCACAGATACGCAGTATTTT
cdr3_aa: CASSANLEGQGTDTQYF

d_call: NA
v_call: TRBV18
clone_size: NA
j_call: TRBJ1-2
cdr3_nt: TGTGCCAGCTCACCATCTGGCAGAAACTATGGCTACACCTTC
cdr3_aa: CASSPSGRNYGYTF